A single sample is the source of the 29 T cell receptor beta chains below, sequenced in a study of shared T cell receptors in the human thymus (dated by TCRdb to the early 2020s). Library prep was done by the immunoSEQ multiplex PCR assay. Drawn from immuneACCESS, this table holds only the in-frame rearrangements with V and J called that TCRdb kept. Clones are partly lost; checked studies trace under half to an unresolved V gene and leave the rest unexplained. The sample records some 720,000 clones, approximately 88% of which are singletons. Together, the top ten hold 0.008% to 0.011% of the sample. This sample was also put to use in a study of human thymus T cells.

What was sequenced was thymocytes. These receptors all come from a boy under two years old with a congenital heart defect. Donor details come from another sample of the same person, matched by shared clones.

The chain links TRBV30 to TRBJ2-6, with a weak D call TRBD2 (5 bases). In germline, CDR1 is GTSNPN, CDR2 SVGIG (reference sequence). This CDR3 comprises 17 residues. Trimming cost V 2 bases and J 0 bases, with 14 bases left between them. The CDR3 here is CAWSRRERGSGANVLTF. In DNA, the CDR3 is TGTGCCTGGAGTAGAAGGGAACGGGGCTCTGGGGCCAACGTCCTGACTTTC.

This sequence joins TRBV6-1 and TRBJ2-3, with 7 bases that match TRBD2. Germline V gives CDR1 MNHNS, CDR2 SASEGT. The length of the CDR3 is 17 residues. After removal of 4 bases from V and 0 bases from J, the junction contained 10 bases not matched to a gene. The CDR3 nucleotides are TGTGCCAGCAGTGGCCCTCGGGGGAGGGATAGCACAGATACGCAGTATTTT. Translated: CASSGPRGRDSTDTQYF.

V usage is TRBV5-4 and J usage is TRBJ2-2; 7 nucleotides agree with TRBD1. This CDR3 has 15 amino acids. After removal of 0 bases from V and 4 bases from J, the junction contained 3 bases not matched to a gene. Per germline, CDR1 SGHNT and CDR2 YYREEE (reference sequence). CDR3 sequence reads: CASSLVGGATGELFF. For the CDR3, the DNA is TGTGCCAGCAGCTTGGTAGGGGGCGCCACCGGGGAGCTGTTTTTT.

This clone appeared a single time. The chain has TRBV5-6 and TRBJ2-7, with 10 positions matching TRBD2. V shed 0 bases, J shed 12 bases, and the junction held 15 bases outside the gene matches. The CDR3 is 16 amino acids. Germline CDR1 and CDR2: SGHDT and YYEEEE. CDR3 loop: CASSLAPSGRGGRVYF. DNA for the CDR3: TGTGCCAGCAGCTTGGCTCCTAGCGGGAGAGGGGGACGTGTGTACTTC.

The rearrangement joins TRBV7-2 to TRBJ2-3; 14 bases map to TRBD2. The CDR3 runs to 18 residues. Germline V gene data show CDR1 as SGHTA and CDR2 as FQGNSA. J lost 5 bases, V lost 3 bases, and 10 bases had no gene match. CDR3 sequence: CASSFAPGLAGVEDTQYF. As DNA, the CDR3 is TGTGCCAGCAGCTTTGCCCCGGGACTAGCGGGAGTGGAAGATACGCAGTATTTT.

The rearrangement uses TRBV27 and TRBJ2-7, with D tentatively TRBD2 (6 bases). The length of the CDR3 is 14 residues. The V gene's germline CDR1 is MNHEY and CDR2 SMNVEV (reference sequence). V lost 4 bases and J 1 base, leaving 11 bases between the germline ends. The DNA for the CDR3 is TGTGCCAGCAGTTGGACTATCGGGTCCTACGAGCAGTACTTC. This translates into CASSWTIGSYEQYF.

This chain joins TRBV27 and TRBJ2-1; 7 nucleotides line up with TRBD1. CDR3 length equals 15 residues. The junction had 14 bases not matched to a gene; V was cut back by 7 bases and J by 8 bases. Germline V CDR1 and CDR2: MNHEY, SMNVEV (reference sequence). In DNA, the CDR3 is TGTGCCAGCATCCCAACAGGGGTTCCGGCGGATGAGCAGTTCTTC. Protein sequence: CASIPTGVPADEQFF.

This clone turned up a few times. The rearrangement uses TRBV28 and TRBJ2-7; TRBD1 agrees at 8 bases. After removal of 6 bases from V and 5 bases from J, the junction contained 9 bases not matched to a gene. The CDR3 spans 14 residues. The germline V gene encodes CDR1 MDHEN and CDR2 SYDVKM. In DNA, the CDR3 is TGTGCCAGCAGCCCTCGGACAGGGCGCCACGAGCAGTACTTC. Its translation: CASSPRTGRHEQYF.

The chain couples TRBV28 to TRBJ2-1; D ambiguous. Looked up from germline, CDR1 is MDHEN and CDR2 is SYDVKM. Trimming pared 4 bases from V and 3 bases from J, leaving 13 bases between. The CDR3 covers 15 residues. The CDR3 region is CASSYRDWNYNEQFF. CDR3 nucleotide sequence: TGTGCCAGCAGTTATAGAGACTGGAACTACAATGAGCAGTTCTTC. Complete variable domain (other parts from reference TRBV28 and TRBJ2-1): DVKVTQSSRYLVKRTGEKVFLECVQDMDHENMFWYRQDPGLGLRLIYFSYDVKMKEKGDIPEGYSVSREKKERFSLILESASTNQTSMYLCASSYRDWNYNEQFFGPGTRLTVL.

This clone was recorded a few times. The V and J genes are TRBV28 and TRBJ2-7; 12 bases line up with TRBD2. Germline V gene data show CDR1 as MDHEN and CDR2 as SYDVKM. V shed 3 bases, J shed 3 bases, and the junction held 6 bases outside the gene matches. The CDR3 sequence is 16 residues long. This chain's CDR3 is CASSFGTSGRRYEQYF. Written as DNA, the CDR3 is TGTGCCAGCAGTTTTGGTACTAGCGGGAGGCGCTACGAGCAGTACTTC.

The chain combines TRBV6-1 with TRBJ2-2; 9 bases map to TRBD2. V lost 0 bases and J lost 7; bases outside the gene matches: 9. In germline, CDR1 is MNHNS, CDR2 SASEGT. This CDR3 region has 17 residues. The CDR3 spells CASSEATASGKVGELFF. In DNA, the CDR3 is TGTGCCAGCAGTGAAGCGACGGCTAGCGGGAAGGTCGGGGAGCTGTTTTTT.

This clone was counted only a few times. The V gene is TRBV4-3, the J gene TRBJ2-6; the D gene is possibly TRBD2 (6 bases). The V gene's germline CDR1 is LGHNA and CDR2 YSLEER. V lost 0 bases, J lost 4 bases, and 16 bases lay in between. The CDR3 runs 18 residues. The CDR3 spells CASSQETGGTGGANVLTF. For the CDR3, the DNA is TGCGCCAGCAGCCAAGAGACTGGGGGGACTGGCGGGGCCAACGTCCTGACTTTC.

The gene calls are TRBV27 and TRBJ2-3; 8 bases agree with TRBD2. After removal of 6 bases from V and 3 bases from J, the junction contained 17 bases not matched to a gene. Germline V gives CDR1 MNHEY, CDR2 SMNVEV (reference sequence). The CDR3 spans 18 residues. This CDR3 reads CASSPRGGRTQNTDTQYF. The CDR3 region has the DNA TGTGCCAGCAGCCCAAGGGGCGGGAGGACTCAAAATACAGATACGCAGTATTTT.

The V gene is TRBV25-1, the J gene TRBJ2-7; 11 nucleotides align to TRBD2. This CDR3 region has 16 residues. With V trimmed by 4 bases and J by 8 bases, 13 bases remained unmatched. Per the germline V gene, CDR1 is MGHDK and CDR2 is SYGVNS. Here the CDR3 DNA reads TGTGCCAGCAGTGGTACACTTAGCGGGAGGGCCCAGAAGCAGTACTTC. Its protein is CASSGTLSGRAQKQYF.

CDR3 in DNA: TGTGCCAGCAGTGTAGCGGGCACAGATACGCAGTATTTT. Translated, it gives CASSVAGTDTQYF. This chain joins TRBV25-1 and TRBJ2-3, with D possibly TRBD2 on 6 matching bases. This CDR3 has 13 residues. The germline gives CDR1 MGHDK, CDR2 SYGVNS. The V end was cut by 4 bases, the J end by 1 base, with 6 bases between.

DNA of the CDR3: TGTGCCAGCAGTTTAGCCCCGCGCGGGCAAGACTACGAGCAGTACTTC. The encoded protein is CASSLAPRGQDYEQYF. The rearrangement links TRBV28 to TRBJ2-7; a possible D gene is TRBD2 (5 bases). V was shortened by 2 bases and J by 3 bases, with 17 bases between the two germline ends. This CDR3 has 16 amino acids. Per the germline V gene, CDR1 is MDHEN and CDR2 is SYDVKM.

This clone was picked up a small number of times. The CDR3 loop reads CASSKSDRNTDTQYF. CDR3 sequence (DNA): TGTGCCAGCAGCAAAAGTGACAGAAACACAGATACGCAGTATTTT. The genes are TRBV7-9 and TRBJ2-3; weak D call: TRBD1 (5 bases). V gave up 5 bases and J gave up 2 bases, with 14 bases separating them. The CDR3 is made up of 15 amino acids. Germline V lookup: CDR1 SEHNR, CDR2 FQNEAQ (reference sequence).

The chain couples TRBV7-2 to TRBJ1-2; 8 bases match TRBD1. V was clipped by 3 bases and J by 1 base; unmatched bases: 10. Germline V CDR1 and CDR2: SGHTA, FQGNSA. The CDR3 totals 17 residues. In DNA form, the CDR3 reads TGTGCCAGCAGCTTGGTGGGACAGGCCTTCCTTAACTATGGCTACACCTTC. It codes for CASSLVGQAFLNYGYTF.

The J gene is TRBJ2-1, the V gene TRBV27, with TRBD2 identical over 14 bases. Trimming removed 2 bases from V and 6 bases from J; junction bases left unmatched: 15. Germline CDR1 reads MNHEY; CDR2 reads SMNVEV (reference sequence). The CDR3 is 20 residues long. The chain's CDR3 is CASSLDQLGTSGSLINEQFF. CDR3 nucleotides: TGTGCCAGCAGTTTAGACCAGCTCGGGACTAGCGGGAGCCTGATCAATGAGCAGTTCTTC.

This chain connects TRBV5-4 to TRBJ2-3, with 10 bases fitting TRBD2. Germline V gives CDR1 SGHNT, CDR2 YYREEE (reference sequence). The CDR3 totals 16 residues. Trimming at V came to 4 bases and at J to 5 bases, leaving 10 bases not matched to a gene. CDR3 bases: TGTGCCAGCAGCCCGACTAGCGGGTCTGGGGGAGATACGCAGTATTTT. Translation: CASSPTSGSGGDTQYF.

The CDR3 loop is CASSPGTEQYF. The DNA for the CDR3 is TGTGCCAGCTCACCAGGGACAGAGCAGTACTTC. The chain combines TRBV18 with TRBJ2-7; perhaps TRBD1 as D (6 bases). In germline, CDR1 is KGHSH, CDR2 LQKENI. The CDR3 contains 11 residues. The ends were cut back, 2 bases at V and 7 bases at J, with 6 bases in the middle.

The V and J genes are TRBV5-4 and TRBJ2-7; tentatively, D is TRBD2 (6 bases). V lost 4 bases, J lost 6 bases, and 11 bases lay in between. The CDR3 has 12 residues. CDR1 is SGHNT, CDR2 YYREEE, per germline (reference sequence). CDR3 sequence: CASSPGEPEQYF. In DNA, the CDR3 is TGTGCCAGCAGCCCGGGGGAGCCCGAGCAGTACTTC.

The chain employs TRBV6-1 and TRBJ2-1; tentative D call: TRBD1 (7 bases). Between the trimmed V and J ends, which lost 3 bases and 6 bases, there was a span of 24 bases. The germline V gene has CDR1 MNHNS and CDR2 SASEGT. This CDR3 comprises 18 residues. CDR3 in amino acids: CASSETTGVIAEVNEQFF. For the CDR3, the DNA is TGTGCCAGCAGTGAGACTACAGGGGTAATAGCGGAGGTCAATGAGCAGTTCTTC.

The CDR3 DNA sequence: TGTGCCAGCAGCCTACAGGGGATTGGGGGCTACACCTTC. This translates into CASSLQGIGGYTF. The V call is TRBV6-1, the J call TRBJ1-2; TRBD1 matches 7 bases. The CDR3 totals 13 residues. Germline V gene sequence: CDR1 MNHNS, CDR2 SASEGT. The junction had 9 bases not matched to a gene; V was cut back by 6 bases and J by 8 bases.

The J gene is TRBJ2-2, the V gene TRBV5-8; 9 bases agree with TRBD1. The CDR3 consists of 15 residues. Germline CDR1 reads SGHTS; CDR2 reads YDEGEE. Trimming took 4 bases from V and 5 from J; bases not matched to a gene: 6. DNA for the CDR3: TGTGCCAGCAGCCCCCGGGACAGGGTAACCGGGGAGCTGTTTTTT. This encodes CASSPRDRVTGELFF.

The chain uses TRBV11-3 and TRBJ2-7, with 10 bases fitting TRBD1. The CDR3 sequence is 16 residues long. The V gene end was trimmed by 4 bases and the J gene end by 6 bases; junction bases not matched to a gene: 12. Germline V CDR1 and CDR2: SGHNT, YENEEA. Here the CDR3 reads CASSSYRDRGRGEQYF. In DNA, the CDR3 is TGTGCCAGCAGCTCCTACCGAGACAGGGGGCGCGGCGAGCAGTACTTC.

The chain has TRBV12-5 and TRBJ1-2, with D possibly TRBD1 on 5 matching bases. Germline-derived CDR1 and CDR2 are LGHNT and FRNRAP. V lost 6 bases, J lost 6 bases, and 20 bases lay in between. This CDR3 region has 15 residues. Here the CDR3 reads CASGSPHRPGDGYTF. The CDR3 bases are TGTGCTAGTGGCTCACCGCACCGGCCGGGGGATGGCTACACCTTC.

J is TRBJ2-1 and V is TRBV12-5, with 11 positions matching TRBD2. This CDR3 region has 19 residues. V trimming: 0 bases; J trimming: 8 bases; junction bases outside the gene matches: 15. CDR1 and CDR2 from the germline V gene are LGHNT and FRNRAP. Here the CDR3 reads CASGLVSPNSGRAGDEQFF. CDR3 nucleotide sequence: TGTGCTAGTGGTTTGGTTTCCCCCAATAGCGGGAGGGCCGGGGATGAGCAGTTCTTC.

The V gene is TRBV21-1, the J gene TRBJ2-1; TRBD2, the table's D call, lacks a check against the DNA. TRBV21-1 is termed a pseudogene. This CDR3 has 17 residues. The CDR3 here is CASSKDWRTSGRNEQFF. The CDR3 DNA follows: TGTGCCAGCAGCAAAGATTGGAGGACTAGCGGGAGGAATGAGCAGTTCTTC.